The present T cell receptor (beta chain) was sequenced within a study of blood T cell repertoires in COVID-19. Study-wide context: Nucleic acid was either cDNA or gDNA, and it came from T cells, B-cell-depleted T cells, or PBMCs.

With 5 bases clipped from V and 7 bases from J, the junction kept 5 bases outside the gene matches. The CDR3 spans 13 residues. Per the germline V gene, CDR1 is SNHLY and CDR2 is FYNNEI. Original analysis: Cell counts per sample came from amplifying reference gene primers. Some clones are missing from TCRdb's copy, which holds only in-frame ones; the method was immunoSEQ multiplex PCR. V and J calls and clone size follow that table, whereas D and trimming were derived from the DNA. The profile shows a few hundred thousand clones, roughly nine tenths of them singletons. The sequence derives from a woman aged 40 to 50 who had recovered from COVID-19. Sequenced material: peripheral blood. The V and J genes are TRBV2 and TRBJ2-1, with 7 bases matching TRBD2. The CDR3: CASSLDSGNEQFF. Here the CDR3 DNA reads TGTGCCAGCAGTCTGGATAGCGGGAATGAGCAGTTCTTC.